This entry features one TCR beta chain sequence. Its antigen is as yet unknown. CD8+ T cell subsets were each sorted in triplicate, hundreds of thousands of cells apiece. This specimen comes from a study of CXCR3-negative and CXCR3-positive naive CD8 T cells. Study conclusions and caveats: Naive subsets had comparable surface CD5; TCR strength was inferred from TRB CDR3 properties. Memory CD8+ T cell repertoires were far less diverse than both naive subsets.

Libraries were UMI-labeled 5' RACE TRB cDNA. No DNA is given; TCRdb re-called the 5' RACE reads and lists each CDR3 protein once. The specimen's table records tens of thousands of distinct CDR3 sequences. The CDR3 totals 16 residues. Per germline, CDR1 MGHRA and CDR2 YSYEKL. The sequenced sample consisted of naive CXCR3- CD8+ T cells from blood. Subset reported: CD45RO-CCR7+CD27+CD95- naive CD8+ T cells lacking CXCR3 (TNR3-). The source of this sequence is a human donor in good health. Some clones in this sample may be carry-over from other donors' samples. The chain carries TRBV4-1 and TRBJ2-3; absent DNA, TCRdb's TRBD1 call cannot be checked. This CDR3 reads CASSQDPQGRTDTQYF.